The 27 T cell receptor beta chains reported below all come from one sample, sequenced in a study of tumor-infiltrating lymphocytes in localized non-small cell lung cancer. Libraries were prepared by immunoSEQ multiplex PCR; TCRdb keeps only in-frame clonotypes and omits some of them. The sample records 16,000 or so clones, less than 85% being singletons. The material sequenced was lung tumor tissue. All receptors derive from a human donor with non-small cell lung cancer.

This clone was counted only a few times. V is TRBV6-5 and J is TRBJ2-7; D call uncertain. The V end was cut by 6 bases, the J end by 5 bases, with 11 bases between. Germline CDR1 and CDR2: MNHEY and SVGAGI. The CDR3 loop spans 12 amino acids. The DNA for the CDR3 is TGTGCCAGCAGCGGGTTTTCCGACGAGCAGTACTTC. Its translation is CASSGFSDEQYF.

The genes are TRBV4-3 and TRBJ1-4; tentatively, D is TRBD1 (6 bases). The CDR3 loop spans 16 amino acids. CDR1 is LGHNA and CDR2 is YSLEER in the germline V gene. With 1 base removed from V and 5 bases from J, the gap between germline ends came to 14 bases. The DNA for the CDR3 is TGCGCCAGCAGCCAAGGAGGGGGAACTTCCAATGAAAAACTGTTTTTT. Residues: CASSQGGGTSNEKLFF.

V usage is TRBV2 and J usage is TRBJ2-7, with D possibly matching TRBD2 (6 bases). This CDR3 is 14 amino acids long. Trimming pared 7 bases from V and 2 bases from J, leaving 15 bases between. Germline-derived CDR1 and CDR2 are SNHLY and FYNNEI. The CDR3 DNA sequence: TGTGCCAGCACGAACCCACTAGCTACCTACGAGCAGTACTTC. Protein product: CASTNPLATYEQYF.

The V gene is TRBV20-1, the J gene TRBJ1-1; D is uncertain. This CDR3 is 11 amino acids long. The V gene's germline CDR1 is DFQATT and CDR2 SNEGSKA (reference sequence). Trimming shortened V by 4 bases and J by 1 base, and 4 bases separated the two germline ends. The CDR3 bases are TGCAGTGCTACCCCGAACACTGAAGCTTTCTTT. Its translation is CSATPNTEAFF.

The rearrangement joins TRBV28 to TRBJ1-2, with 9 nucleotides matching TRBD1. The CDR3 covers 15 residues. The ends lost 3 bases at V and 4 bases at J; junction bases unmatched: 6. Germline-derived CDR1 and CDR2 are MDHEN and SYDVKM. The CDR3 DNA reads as TGTGCCAGCAGTTTGGGGACAGGGTCCGGCTATGGCTACACCTTC. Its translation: CASSLGTGSGYGYTF.

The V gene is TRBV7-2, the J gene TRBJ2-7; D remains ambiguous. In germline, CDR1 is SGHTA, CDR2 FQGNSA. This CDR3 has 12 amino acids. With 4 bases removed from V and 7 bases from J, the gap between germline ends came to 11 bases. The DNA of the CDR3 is TGTGCCAGCAGCTATGACGCGCGAGAGCAGTACTTC. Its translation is CASSYDAREQYF.

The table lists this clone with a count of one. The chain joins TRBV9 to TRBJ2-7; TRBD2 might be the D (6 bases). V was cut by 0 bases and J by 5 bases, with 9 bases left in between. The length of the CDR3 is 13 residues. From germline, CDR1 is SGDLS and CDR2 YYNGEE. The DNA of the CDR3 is TGTGCCAGCAGCGTAGTGGGAGGAAACGAGCAGTACTTC. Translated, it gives CASSVVGGNEQYF.

The CDR3 sequence: CASSVVPTSGSFTGELFF. Written as DNA, the CDR3 is TGTGCCAGCAGCGTAGTCCCGACTAGCGGGAGCTTCACCGGGGAGCTGTTTTTT. The chain carries TRBV9 and TRBJ2-2, with 12 bases lining up with TRBD2. The length of the CDR3 is 18 residues. V was clipped by 0 bases and J by 4 bases; unmatched bases: 7. Germline loops: CDR1 SGDLS, CDR2 YYNGEE.

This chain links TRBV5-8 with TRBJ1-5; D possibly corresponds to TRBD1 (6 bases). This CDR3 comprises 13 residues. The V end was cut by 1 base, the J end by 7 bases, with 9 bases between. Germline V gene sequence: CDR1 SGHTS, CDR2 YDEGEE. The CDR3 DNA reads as TGTGCCAGCAGCTTGCAGGGGAGCCAGCCCCAGCATTTT. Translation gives CASSLQGSQPQHF.

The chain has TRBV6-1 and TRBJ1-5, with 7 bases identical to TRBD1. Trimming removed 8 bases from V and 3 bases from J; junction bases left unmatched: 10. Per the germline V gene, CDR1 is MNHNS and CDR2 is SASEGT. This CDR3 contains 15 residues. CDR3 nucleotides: TGTGCCAGCGAGTCCCTTGGGACAGTCAATCAGCCCCAGCATTTT. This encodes CASESLGTVNQPQHF.

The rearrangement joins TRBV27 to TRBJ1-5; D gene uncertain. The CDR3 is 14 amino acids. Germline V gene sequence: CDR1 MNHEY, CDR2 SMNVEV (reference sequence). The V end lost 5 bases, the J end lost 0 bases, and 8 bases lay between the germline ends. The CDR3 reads CASSPDVSNQPQHF. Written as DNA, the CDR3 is TGTGCCAGCAGTCCGGACGTTAGCAATCAGCCCCAGCATTTT.

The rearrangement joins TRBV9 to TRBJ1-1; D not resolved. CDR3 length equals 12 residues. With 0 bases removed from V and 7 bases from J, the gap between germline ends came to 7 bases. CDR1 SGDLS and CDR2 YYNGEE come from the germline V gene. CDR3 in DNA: TGTGCCAGCAGCGTAGTAGCCGGTGAAGCTTTCTTT. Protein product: CASSVVAGEAFF.

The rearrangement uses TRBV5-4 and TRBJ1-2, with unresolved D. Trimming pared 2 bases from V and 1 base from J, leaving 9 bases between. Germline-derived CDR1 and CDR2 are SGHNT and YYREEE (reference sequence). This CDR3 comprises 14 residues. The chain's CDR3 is CASSFFGDNYGYTF. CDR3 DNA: TGTGCCAGCAGCTTCTTTGGCGATAACTATGGCTACACCTTC.

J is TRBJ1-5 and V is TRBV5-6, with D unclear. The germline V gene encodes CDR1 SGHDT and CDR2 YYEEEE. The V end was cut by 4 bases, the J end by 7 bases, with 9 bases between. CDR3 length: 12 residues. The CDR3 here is CASSLAAQPQHF. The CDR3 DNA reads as TGTGCCAGCAGCCTCGCTGCCCAGCCCCAGCATTTT.

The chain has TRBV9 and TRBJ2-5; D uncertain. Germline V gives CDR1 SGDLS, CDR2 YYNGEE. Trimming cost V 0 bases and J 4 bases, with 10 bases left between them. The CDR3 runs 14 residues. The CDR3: CASSVGGSTETQYF. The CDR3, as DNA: TGTGCCAGCAGCGTAGGGGGATCGACAGAGACCCAGTACTTC.

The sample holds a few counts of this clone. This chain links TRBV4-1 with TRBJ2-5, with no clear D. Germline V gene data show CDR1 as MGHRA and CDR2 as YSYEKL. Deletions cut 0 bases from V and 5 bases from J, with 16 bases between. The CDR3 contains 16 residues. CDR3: CASSQEEGWPRETQYF. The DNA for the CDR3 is TGCGCCAGCAGCCAAGAAGAAGGGTGGCCGAGGGAGACCCAGTACTTC.

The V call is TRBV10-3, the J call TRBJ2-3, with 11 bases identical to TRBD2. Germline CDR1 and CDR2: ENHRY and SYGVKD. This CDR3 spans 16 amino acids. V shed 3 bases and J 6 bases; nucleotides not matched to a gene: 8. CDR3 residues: CAISDRGLAAVDTQYF. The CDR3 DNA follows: TGTGCCATCAGTGATAGGGGACTAGCGGCCGTGGATACGCAGTATTTT.

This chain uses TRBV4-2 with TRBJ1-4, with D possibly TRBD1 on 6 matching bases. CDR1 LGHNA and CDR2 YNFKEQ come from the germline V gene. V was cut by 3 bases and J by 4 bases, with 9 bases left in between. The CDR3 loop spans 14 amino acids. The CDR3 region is CASSQGQDNEKLFF. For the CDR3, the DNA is TGTGCCAGCAGCCAGGGACAAGATAATGAAAAACTGTTTTTT.

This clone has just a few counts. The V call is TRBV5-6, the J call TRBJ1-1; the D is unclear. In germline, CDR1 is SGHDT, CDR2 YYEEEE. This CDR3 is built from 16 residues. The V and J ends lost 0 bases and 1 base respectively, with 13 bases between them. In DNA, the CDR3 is TGTGCCAGCAGCTTGGCCAAATGGGGAGGGAACACTGAAGCTTTCTTT. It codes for CASSLAKWGGNTEAFF.

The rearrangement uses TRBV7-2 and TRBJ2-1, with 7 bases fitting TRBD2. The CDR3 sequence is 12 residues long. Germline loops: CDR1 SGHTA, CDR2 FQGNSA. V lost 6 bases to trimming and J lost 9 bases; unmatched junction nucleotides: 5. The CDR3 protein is CASRTGGGEQFF. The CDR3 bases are TGTGCCAGCAGGACTGGGGGGGGTGAGCAGTTCTTC.

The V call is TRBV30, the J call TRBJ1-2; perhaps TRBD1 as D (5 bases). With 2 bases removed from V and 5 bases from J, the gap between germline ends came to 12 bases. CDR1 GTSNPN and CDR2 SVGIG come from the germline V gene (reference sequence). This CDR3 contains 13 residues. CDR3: CAWSNRRLYGYTF. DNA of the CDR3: TGTGCCTGGAGTAACAGGAGGTTATATGGCTACACCTTC.

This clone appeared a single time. CDR3 nucleotide sequence: TGCGCCAGCAGCCAACTGAGGACTAATGAAAAACTGTTTTTT. Translating gives CASSQLRTNEKLFF. The V and J genes are TRBV4-1 and TRBJ1-4, with D uncertain. The CDR3 spans 14 residues. Trimming removed 2 bases at V and 2 bases at J, with 6 bases between. Germline loops: CDR1 MGHRA, CDR2 YSYEKL.

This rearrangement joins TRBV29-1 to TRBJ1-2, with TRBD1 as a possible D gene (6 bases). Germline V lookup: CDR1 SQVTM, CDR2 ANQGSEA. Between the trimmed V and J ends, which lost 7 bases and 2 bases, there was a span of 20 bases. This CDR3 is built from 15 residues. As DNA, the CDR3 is TGCAGCGGACACGTACCAGGGGCAGGCAACTATGGCTACACCTTC. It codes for CSGHVPGAGNYGYTF.

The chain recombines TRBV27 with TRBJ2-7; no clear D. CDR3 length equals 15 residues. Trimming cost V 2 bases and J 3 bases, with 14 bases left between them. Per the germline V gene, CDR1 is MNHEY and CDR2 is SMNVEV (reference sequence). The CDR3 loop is CASSLIWQAYYEQYF. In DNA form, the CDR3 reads TGTGCCAGCAGTTTAATCTGGCAAGCCTACTACGAGCAGTACTTC.

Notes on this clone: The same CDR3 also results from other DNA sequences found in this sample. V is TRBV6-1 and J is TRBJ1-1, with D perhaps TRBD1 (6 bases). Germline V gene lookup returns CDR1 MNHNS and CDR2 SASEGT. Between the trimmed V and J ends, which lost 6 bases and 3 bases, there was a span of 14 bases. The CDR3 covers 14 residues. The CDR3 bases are TGTGCCAGCAGGACGACAGGACGGGACACTGAAGCTTTCTTT. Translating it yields CASRTTGRDTEAFF.

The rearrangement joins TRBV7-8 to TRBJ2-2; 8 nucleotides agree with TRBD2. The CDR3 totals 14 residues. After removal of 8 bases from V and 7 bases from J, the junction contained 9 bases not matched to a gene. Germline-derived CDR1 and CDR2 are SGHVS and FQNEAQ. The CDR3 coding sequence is TGTGCCAGCGCCGGGAGGGCCCTCGGCGGGGAGCTGTTTTTT. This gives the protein CASAGRALGGELFF.

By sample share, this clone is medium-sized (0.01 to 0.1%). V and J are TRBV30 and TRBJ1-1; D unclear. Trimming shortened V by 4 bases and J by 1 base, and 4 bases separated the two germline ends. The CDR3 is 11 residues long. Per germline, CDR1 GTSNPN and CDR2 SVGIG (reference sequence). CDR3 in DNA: TGTGCCTGGAAAGGGAACACTGAAGCTTTCTTT. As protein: CAWKGNTEAFF.